The present TCR beta chain was sequenced within a study of OX40 agonist ivuxolimab in advanced cancers. Study-wide findings and caveats: Part of the nonresponder group also had normalized T-cell clonal expansion that was low. Relative to CD4+, CD8+ T cells held more expanded clones on average. Partial responders at 0.1-3.0 mg/kg showed near-lowest clonal expansion. Both CD4+ and CD8+ T cell populations in blood had undergone clonal expansion by week 6 at 0.1 to 3.0 mg/kg.

To note about this clone: No antigen is known for it.

The CDR3 is made up of 14 amino acids. Germline CDR1 is SNHLY and CDR2 is FYNNEI. V lost 8 bases, J lost 5 bases, and 18 bases lay in between. Clones were read by immunoSEQ multiplex PCR, and TCRdb kept only the in-frame ones, dropping some. Here the sample spans 100,000 to 120,000 clones, about nine tenths being singletons. The receptor's source is an adult with an advanced solid tumor such as melanoma, head and neck, liver or kidney cancer. Source: CD4+ or CD8+ T cells sorted from blood, taken in a trial of the OX40 agonist ivuxolimab. The gene calls are TRBV2 and TRBJ1-1, with a weak D call TRBD1 (5 bases). The CDR3: CASGRVGARTEAFF. In DNA form, the CDR3 reads TGTGCCAGCGGTAGGGTCGGGGCGCGGACTGAAGCTTTCTTT.